The 17 T cell receptor beta chains presented below share a single source sample, sequenced in a study of blood T cell repertoires in COVID-19. Here immunoSEQ multiplex PCR was the method, and the copy in TCRdb shows in-frame clones only, minus some. The sample carries about 160,000 clones, more than 65% recorded once. Input material: PBMCs or T cells enriched from blood (not recorded which). These receptors all stem from a woman in her forties with acute COVID-19.

This clone was counted only a few times. J is TRBJ1-2 and V is TRBV15; D is ambiguous. The V end was cut by 1 base, the J end by 7 bases, with 13 bases between. The CDR3 consists of 14 residues. Looked up from germline, CDR1 is LNHNV and CDR2 is YYDKDF (reference sequence). CDR3 in DNA: TGTGCCACCAGCAGAGCCCGAGCGGAAAGTGGCTACACCTTC. This sequence encodes CATSRARAESGYTF.

The chain links TRBV29-1 to TRBJ1-2; 9 bases are shared with TRBD1. The CDR3 is made up of 11 amino acids. Trimming at V came to 7 bases and at J to 8 bases, leaving 5 bases not matched to a gene. CDR1 is SQVTM, CDR2 ANQGSEA, per germline. The CDR3 nucleotides are TGCAGCGCCGTGGGGACAGGGGGCTACACCTTC. Translation: CSAVGTGGYTF.

The genes are TRBV5-8 and TRBJ1-1; 8 nucleotides line up with TRBD1. This CDR3 is built from 15 residues. The V and J ends lost 3 bases and 1 base, in that order; junction bases with no gene match: 5. Looked up from germline, CDR1 is SGHTS and CDR2 is YDEGEE. This CDR3 is CASSSTGAGNTEAFF. The CDR3 nucleotides read TGTGCCAGCAGCTCGACAGGGGCTGGGAACACTGAAGCTTTCTTT.

This clone was observed a handful of times. This chain connects TRBV19 to TRBJ1-1; TRBD1 agrees at 7 bases. After removal of 5 bases from V and 4 bases from J, the junction contained 10 bases not matched to a gene. Germline CDR1 and CDR2: LNHDA and SQIVND (reference sequence). This CDR3 has 15 amino acids. This CDR3 is CASSATRDRVTEAFF. The CDR3 DNA follows: TGTGCCAGTAGTGCGACCCGAGACAGGGTCACTGAAGCTTTCTTT.

The J gene is TRBJ2-7, the V gene TRBV6-5, with D maybe TRBD1 (5 bases). Germline V gene sequence: CDR1 MNHEY, CDR2 SVGAGI. Deletions cut 6 bases from V and 7 bases from J, with 16 bases between. CDR3 length equals 13 residues. CDR3: CASRSYPGLEQYF. The CDR3 DNA follows: TGTGCCAGCAGATCATATCCAGGGTTAGAGCAGTACTTC.

The genes are TRBV7-9 and TRBJ1-3; a possible D gene is TRBD1 (5 bases). This CDR3 has 16 residues. Per germline, CDR1 SEHNR and CDR2 FQNEAQ (reference sequence). The germline V and J ends were trimmed by 5 bases and 0 bases, with 14 bases remaining between them. CDR3: CASSLTGQNSGNTIYF. The CDR3 coding sequence is TGTGCCAGCAGCCTAACCGGACAAAACTCTGGAAACACCATATATTTT.

The V and J genes are TRBV4-1 and TRBJ2-7; 7 bases match TRBD1. Unmatched junction bases numbered 9, after V lost 1 base and J lost 3 bases. CDR1 and CDR2 (germline): MGHRA, YSYEKL. The CDR3 contains 16 residues. The CDR3 region has the DNA TGCGCCAGCAGCCAAGGGCTCACCCGGGACAGCTACGAGCAGTACTTC. This encodes CASSQGLTRDSYEQYF.

The rearrangement joins TRBV13 to TRBJ1-2; no clear D. Looked up from germline, CDR1 is PRHDT and CDR2 is FYEKMQ (reference sequence). V lost 1 base and J 5 bases, leaving 11 bases between the germline ends. The CDR3 contains 14 residues. The CDR3 reads CASSLVGFQYGYTF. In DNA form, the CDR3 reads TGTGCCAGCAGCTTAGTCGGGTTCCAGTATGGCTACACCTTC.

V is TRBV5-6 and J is TRBJ1-2; D gene ambiguous. The CDR3 covers 14 residues. CDR1 is SGHDT, CDR2 YYEEEE, per germline. V was pared by 1 base and J by 6 bases, with 13 bases between. CDR3 region: CASSLLGVRDGYTF. Written as DNA, the CDR3 is TGTGCCAGCAGCTTGCTCGGGGTCAGAGATGGCTACACCTTC. The full variable domain, in which reference TRBV5-6 and TRBJ1-2 provide the parts outside the CDR3, is DAGVTQSPTHLIKTRGQQVTLRCSPKSGHDTVSWYQQALGQGPQFIFQYYEEEERQRGNFPDRFSGHQFPNYSSELNVNALLLGDSALYLCASSLLGVRDGYTFGSGTRLTVV.

The genes are TRBV7-2 and TRBJ1-2; weak D call: TRBD1 (6 bases). CDR1 SGHTA and CDR2 FQGNSA come from the germline V gene. CDR3 length equals 13 residues. V gave up 3 bases and J gave up 6 bases, with 11 bases separating them. CDR3 bases: TGTGCCAGCAGCTTCACAGGGTTAAATGGCTACACCTTC. Translated, it gives CASSFTGLNGYTF.

This clone has a single count. V usage is TRBV27 and J usage is TRBJ2-2; 13 bases match TRBD2. Germline lookup yields CDR1 MNHEY and CDR2 SMNVEV (reference sequence). The J segment lost 7 bases and the V segment lost 6 bases, leaving 14 bases of the junction unmatched. The length of the CDR3 is 18 residues. This chain's CDR3 is CASSRHTTSGRAHGELFF. The CDR3 nucleotides read TGTGCCAGCAGCCGCCACACCACTAGCGGGAGGGCCCACGGGGAGCTGTTTTTT.

The chain joins TRBV18 to TRBJ2-3, with a weak D call TRBD1 (6 bases). Germline loops: CDR1 KGHSH, CDR2 LQKENI. V dropped 5 bases and J dropped 7 bases, with 16 bases sitting between them. This CDR3 is 14 amino acids long. The CDR3 DNA sequence: TGTGCCAGCTCATCAACCTCCGGGACACATACGCAGTATTTT. Protein: CASSSTSGTHTQYF.

This chain links TRBV25-1 with TRBJ2-3; 8 bases align to TRBD2. Germline-derived CDR1 and CDR2 are MGHDK and SYGVNS. This CDR3 spans 17 amino acids. The V segment lost 3 bases and the J segment 0 bases; nucleotides outside the gene matches: 8. The CDR3 loop reads CASSDKGLAGSTDTQYF. The DNA for the CDR3 is TGTGCCAGCAGTGATAAGGGTTTAGCGGGAAGCACAGATACGCAGTATTTT.

The chain recombines TRBV3-1 (or the pseudogene TRBV3-2) with TRBJ2-7; possibly TRBD1 for D (5 bases). Per germline, CDR1 LGHDT and CDR2 YNNKEL (reference sequence). V was cut by 4 bases and J by 0 bases, with 16 bases left in between. This CDR3 comprises 16 residues. The CDR3 nucleotides read TGTGCCAGCAGCCTCTACAGGTCAACGGGCTCCTACGAGCAGTACTTC. Protein: CASSLYRSTGSYEQYF.

The chain links TRBV25-1 to TRBJ2-1; 8 bases match TRBD2. CDR1 and CDR2 from the germline V gene are MGHDK and SYGVNS. The V and J ends lost 6 bases and 5 bases, in that order; junction bases with no gene match: 3. This CDR3 has 13 amino acids. The chain's CDR3 is CASRASGHNEQFF. CDR3 in DNA: TGTGCCAGCAGGGCTAGCGGGCACAATGAGCAGTTCTTC.

The chain couples TRBV25-1 to TRBJ2-1; 11 positions match TRBD2. J was trimmed by 7 bases and V by 0 bases; bases with no gene match: 8. The CDR3 covers 17 residues. Germline CDR1 and CDR2: MGHDK and SYGVNS. The CDR3 sequence: CASSEYRLAGGSNEQFF. CDR3 nucleotides: TGTGCCAGCAGTGAATATAGGCTAGCGGGAGGTTCGAATGAGCAGTTCTTC.

J is TRBJ2-7 and V is TRBV3-1 (or the pseudogene TRBV3-2), with 10 bases identical to TRBD2. This CDR3 spans 17 amino acids. V lost 0 bases and J lost 3; bases outside the gene matches: 8. CDR1 is LGHDT, CDR2 YNNKEL, per germline (reference sequence). The CDR3 loop is CASSQDQGTSVLYEQYF. The DNA of the CDR3 is TGTGCCAGCAGCCAAGATCAGGGGACTAGCGTTCTCTACGAGCAGTACTTC.